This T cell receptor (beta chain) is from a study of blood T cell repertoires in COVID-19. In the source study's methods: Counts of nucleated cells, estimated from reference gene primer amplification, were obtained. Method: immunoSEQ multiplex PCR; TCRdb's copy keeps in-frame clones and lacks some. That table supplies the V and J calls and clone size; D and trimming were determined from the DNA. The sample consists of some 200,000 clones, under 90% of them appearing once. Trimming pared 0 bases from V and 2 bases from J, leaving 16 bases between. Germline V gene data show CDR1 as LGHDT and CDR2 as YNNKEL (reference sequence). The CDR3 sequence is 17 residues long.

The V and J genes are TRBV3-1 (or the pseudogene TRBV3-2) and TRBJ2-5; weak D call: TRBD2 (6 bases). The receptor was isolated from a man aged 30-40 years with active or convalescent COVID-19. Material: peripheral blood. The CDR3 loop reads CASSQDPVGGVQETQYF. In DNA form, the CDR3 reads TGTGCCAGCAGCCAAGATCCGGTTGGCGGGGTTCAAGAGACCCAGTACTTC.